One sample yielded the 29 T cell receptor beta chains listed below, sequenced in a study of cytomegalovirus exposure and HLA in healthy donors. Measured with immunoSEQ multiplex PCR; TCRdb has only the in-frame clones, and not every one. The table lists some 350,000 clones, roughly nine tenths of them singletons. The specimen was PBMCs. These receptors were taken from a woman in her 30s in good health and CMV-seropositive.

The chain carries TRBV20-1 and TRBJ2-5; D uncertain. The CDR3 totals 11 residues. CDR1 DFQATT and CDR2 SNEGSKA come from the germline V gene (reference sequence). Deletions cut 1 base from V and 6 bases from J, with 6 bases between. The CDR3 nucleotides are TGCAGTGCTAGAGGAGAACAGACCCAGTACTTC. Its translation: CSARGEQTQYF.

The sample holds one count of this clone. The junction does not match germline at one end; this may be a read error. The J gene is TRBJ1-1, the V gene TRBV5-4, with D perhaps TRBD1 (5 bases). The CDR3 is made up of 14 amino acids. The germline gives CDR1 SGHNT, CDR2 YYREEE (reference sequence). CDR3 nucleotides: TGTGCCAGCAGCTTGGGGGGCAGGAACATTGAAGCTTTCTTT. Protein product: CASSLGGRNIEAFF.

CDR3 in amino acids: CASSGDRVGRGQETQYF. In nucleotides, the CDR3 is TGTGCCAGCAGTGGTGACAGGGTAGGGAGAGGGCAAGAGACCCAGTACTTC. The chain carries TRBV6-1 and TRBJ2-5, with 7 bases fitting TRBD1. From germline, CDR1 is MNHNS and CDR2 SASEGT. This CDR3 spans 17 amino acids. Trimming cost V 4 bases and J 2 bases; bases outside gene matches: 13.

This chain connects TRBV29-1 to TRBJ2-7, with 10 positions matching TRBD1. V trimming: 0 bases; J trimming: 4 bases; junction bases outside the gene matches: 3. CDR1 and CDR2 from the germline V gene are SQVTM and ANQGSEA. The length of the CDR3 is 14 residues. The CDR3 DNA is TGCAGCGTTGAAGATCAGGACAGGGGGTACGAGCAGTACTTC. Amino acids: CSVEDQDRGYEQYF.

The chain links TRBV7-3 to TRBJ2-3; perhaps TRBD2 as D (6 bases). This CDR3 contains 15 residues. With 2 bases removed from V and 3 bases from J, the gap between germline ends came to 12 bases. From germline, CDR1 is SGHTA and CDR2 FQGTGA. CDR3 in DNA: TGTGCCAGCAGCTTAGGGGACTCCCGTACAGATACGCAGTATTTT. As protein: CASSLGDSRTDTQYF.

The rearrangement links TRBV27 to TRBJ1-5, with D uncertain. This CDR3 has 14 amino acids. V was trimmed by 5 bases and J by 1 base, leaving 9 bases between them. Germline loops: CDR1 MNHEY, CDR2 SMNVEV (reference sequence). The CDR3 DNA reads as TGTGCCAGCAGTCCCCGTGTAAGCAATCAGCCCCAGCATTTT. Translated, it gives CASSPRVSNQPQHF.

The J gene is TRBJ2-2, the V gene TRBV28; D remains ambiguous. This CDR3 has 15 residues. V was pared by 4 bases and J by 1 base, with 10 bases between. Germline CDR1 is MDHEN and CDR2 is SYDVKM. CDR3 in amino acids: CASSSWAGNTGELFF. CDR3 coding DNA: TGTGCCAGCAGTTCGTGGGCAGGGAACACCGGGGAGCTGTTTTTT.

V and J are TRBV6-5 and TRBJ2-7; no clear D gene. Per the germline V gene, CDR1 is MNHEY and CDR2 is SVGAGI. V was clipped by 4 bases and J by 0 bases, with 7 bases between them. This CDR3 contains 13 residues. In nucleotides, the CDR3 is TGTGCCAGCAGTTTGGCCAGCTCCTACGAGCAGTACTTC. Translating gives CASSLASSYEQYF.

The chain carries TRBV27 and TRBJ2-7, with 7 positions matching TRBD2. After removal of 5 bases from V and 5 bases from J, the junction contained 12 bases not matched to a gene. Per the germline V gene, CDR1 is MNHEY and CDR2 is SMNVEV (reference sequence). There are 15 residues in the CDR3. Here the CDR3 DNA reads TGTGCCAGCAGTCGCAAACCCTGGGGAGGGGACGAGCAGTACTTC. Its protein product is CASSRKPWGGDEQYF.

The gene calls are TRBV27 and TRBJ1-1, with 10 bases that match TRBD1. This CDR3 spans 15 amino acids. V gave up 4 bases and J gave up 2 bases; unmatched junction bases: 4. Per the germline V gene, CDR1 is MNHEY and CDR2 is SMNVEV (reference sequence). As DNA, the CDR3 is TGTGCCAGCAGTTCCGGGACAGGGGCCAACACTGAAGCTTTCTTT. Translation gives CASSSGTGANTEAFF.

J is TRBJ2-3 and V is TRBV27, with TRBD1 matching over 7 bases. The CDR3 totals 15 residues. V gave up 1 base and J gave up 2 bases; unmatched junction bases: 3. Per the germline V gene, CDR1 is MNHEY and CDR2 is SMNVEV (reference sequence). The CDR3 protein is CASSLWTGYTDTQYF. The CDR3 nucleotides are TGTGCCAGCAGTTTATGGACAGGTTACACAGATACGCAGTATTTT.

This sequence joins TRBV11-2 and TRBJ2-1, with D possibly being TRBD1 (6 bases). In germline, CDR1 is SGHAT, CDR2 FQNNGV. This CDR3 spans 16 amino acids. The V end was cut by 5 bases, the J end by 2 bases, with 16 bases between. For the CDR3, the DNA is TGTGCCAGCAGCATACCGGGACAAAAGACCTACAATGAGCAGTTCTTC. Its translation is CASSIPGQKTYNEQFF. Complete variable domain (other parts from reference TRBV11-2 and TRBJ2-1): EAGVAQSPRYKIIEKRQSVAFWCNPISGHATLYWYQQILGQGPKLLIQFQNNGVVDDSQLPKDRFSAERLKGVDSTLKIQPAKLEDSAVYLCASSIPGQKTYNEQFFGPGTRLTVL.

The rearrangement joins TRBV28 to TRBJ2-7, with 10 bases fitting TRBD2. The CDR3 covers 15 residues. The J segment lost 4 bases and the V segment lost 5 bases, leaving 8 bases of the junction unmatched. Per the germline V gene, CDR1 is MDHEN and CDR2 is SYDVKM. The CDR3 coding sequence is TGTGCCAGCAGTCAGCCTAGCGGGGGCTTGTACGAGCAGTACTTC. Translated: CASSQPSGGLYEQYF.

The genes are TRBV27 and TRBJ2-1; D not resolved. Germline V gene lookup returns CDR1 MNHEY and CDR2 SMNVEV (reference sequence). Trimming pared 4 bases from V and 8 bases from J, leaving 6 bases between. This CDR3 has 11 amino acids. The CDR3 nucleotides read TGTGCCAGCAGTTCGATCGATGAGCAGTTCTTC. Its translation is CASSSIDEQFF.

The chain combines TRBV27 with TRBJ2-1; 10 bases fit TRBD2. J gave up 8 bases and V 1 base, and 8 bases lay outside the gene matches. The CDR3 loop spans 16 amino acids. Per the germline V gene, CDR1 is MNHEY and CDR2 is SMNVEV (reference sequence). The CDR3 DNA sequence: TGTGCCAGCAGTTTATGGTCTAGCGGGAGAGACGATGAGCAGTTCTTC. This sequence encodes CASSLWSSGRDDEQFF.

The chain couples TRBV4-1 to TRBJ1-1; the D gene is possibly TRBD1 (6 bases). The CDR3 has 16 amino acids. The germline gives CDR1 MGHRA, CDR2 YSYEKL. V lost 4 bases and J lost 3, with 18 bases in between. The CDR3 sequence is CASSRPRGPWDTEAFF. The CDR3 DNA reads TGCGCCAGCAGCCGACCCAGGGGACCTTGGGACACTGAAGCTTTCTTT.

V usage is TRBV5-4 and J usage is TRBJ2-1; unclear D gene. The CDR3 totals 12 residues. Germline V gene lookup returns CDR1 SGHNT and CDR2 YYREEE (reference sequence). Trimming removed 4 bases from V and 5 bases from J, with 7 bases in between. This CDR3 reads CASSPQNNEQFF. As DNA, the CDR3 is TGTGCCAGCAGCCCTCAAAACAATGAGCAGTTCTTC.

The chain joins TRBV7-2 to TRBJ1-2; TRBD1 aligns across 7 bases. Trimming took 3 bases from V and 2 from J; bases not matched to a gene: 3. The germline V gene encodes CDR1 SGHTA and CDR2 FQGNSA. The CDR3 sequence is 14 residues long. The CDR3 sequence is CASSFSQGNYGYTF. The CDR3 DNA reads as TGTGCCAGCAGCTTTTCACAGGGGAACTATGGCTACACCTTC.

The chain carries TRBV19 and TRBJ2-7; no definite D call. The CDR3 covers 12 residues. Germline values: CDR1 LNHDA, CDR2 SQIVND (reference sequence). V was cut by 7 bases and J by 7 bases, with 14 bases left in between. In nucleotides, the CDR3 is TGTGCCAGTACCAAGGACGGTTTGGAGCAGTACTTC. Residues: CASTKDGLEQYF.

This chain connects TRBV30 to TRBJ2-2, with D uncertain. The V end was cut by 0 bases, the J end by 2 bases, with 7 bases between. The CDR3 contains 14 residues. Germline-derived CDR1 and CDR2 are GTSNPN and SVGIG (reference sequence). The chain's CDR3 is CAWSVWPNTGELFF. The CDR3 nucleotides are TGTGCCTGGAGTGTATGGCCAAACACCGGGGAGCTGTTTTTT.

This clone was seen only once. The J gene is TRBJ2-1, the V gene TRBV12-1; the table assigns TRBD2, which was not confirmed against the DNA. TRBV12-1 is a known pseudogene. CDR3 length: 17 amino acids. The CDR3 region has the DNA TGTGCCAGCAGCGAACAATCTTCGGGACTAGCGGACAATGAGCAGTTCTTC. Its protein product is CASSEQSSGLADNEQFF.

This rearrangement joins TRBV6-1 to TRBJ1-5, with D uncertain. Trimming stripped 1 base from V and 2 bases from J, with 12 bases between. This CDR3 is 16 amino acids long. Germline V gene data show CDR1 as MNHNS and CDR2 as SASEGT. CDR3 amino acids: CASSEEAGTGNQPQHF. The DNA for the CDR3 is TGTGCCAGCAGTGAAGAGGCAGGCACTGGCAATCAGCCCCAGCATTTT.

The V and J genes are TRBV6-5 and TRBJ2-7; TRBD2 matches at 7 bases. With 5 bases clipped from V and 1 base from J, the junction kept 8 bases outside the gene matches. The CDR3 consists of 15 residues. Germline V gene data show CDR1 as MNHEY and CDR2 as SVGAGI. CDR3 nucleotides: TGTGCCAGCAGTAAACCCGGGACTACATCCTACGAGCAGTACTTC. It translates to CASSKPGTTSYEQYF.

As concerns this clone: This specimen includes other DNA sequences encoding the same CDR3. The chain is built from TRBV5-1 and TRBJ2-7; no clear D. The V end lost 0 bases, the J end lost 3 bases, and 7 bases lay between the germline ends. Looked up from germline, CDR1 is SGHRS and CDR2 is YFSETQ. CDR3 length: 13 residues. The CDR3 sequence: CASSLASDYEQYF. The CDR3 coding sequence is TGCGCCAGCAGCTTGGCGTCAGACTACGAGCAGTACTTC.

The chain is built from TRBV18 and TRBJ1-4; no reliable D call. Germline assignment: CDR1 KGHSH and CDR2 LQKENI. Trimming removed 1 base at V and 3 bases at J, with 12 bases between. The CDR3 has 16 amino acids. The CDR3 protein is CASSPLPSRSNEKLFF. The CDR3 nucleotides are TGTGCCAGCTCACCACTACCGAGCAGATCTAATGAAAAACTGTTTTTT. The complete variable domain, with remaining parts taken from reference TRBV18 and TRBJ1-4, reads NAGVMQNPRHLVRRRGQEARLRCSPMKGHSHVYWYRQLPEEGLKFMVYLQKENIIDESGMPKERFSAEFPKEGPSILRIQQVVRGDSAAYFCASSPLPSRSNEKLFFGSGTQLSVL.

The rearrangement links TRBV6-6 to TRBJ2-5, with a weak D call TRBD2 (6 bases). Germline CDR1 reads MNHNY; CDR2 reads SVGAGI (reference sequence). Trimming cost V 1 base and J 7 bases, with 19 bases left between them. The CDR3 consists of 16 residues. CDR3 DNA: TGTGCCAGCAGTTACTTTCTCGGCGGGGTTGAAGGGACCCAGTACTTC. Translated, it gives CASSYFLGGVEGTQYF.

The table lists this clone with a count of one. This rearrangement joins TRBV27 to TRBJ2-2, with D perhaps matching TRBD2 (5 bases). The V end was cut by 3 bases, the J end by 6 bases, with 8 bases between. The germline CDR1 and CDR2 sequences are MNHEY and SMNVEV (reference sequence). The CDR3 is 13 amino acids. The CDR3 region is CASSLTKAGELFF. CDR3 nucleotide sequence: TGTGCCAGCAGTTTGACTAAGGCCGGGGAGCTGTTTTTT.

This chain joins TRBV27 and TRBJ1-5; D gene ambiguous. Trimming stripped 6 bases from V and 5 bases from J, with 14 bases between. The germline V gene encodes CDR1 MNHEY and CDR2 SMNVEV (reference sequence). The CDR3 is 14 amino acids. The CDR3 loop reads CASRHDGLHQPQHF. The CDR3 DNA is TGTGCCAGCAGACATGACGGCCTGCATCAGCCCCAGCATTTT.

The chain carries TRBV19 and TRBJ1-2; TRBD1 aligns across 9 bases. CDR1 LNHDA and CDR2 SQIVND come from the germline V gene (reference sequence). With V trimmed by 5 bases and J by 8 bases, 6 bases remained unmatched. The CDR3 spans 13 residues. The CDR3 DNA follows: TGTGCCAGTAGTGCCACAGGGGGCGAGGGCTACACCTTC. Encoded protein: CASSATGGEGYTF. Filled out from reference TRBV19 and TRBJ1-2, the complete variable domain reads DGGITQSPKYLFRKEGQNVTLSCEQNLNHDAMYWYRQDPGQGLRLIYYSQIVNDFQKGDIAEGYSVSREKKESFPLTVTSAQKNPTAFYLCASSATGGEGYTFGSGTRLTVV.